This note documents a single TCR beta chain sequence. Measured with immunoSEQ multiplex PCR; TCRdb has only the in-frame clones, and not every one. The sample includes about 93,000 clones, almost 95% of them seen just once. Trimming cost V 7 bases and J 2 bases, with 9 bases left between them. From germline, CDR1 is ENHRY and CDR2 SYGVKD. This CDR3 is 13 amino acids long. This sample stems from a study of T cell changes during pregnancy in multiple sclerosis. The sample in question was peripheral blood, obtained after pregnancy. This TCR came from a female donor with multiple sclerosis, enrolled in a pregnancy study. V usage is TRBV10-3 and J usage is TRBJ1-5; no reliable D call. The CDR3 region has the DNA TGTGCCATCAACAGCGGGGGCAATCAGCCCCAGCATTTT. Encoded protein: CAINSGGNQPQHF.